This TCR beta chain was identified in a study of Graves' ophthalmopathy and Graves' hyperthyroidism (dated by TCRdb to about 2018). For the study in its entirety: Peripheral blood samples were taken at the time of initial diagnosis, before any treatment was given. A discovery set of 100 patients (43 ophthalmopathy, under 65 stable hyperthyroidism) was enrolled to explore V-J signatures distinguishing ophthalmopathy from hyperthyroidism. In total, 135 blood samples were TCR-sequenced: 40 to 45 ophthalmopathy, 80 or so hyperthyroidism and roughly 17 hyperthyroidism-to-ophthalmopathy patients. An independent validation cohort was composed of fewer than 20 hyperthyroidism patients and around 16 patients who later progressed from hyperthyroidism to ophthalmopathy. In five or six hyperthyroidism patients, the T-cell repertoire of thyroid tissue was compared with the T-cell repertoire of blood. The study used TCR beta repertoire signatures to distinguish Graves' ophthalmopathy from Graves' hyperthyroidism and to predict progression to ophthalmopathy. Once sampling was done, hyperthyroidism patients were given methimazole at a starting dose of 30 mg daily, while ophthalmopathy patients were given high-dose intravenous methylprednisolone.

Hyperthyroidism was defined as stable when no progression to ophthalmopathy occurred within 18 months of follow-up. The hyperthyroidism patients were 18 to 65 years old and newly diagnosed, with a disease duration of less than 2 months. Patients with other autoimmune diseases, uncontrolled infections, pregnancy or lactation were excluded. Clinical symptoms, serum thyroxine, TRAb, thyroid ultrasound and orbital computed tomography were used for diagnosis. PBMCs were isolated from about 9.1 ml of fresh peripheral blood by Ficoll-Paque density gradient centrifugation. Total RNA was extracted using Trizol reagent, and RNA quality was checked on an Agilent 2100 Bioanalyzer. For repertoire sequencing, TCR beta CDR3 regions were amplified from RNA transcripts. HTBI primers and the Qiagen OneStep RT-PCR kit were used in a first-round RT-PCR, which was followed by a second-round multiplex PCR, size selection and purification. Sequencing of the libraries was carried out on an Illumina HiSeq2000 in paired-end mode with 100 bp reads. The authors' pipeline ran thus. SOAPnuke was used to process the reads, removing any read that contained adapters or uncalled bases, had a mean Phred below 15, or lacked an exact match to the constant primer or identifier. High-quality paired reads were merged with COPE v1.2.5. Each unique nucleotide sequence was treated as a clonotype, and MiTCR v1.1 was used to align the clonotypes to the IMGT TRB V, D and J references. The analysis was limited to V-J combinations with a frequency above 0.0001, which together covered more than 99% of repertoires. A TCR clonal expansion and chaos score per V-J combination was defined as the ratio of F50 clonal expansion to chaos observed in the TCRdist matrix. Welch's t-statistics and random forest were used to reduce the features to about 14 V-J combinations, which were then used as input to a naive Bayes classifier. The similarity between thyroid and blood repertoires was quantified using the Morisita-Horn index. TCRdb took the public reads, trimmed them with fastp at Q25, ran MiXCR for clone calling and kept in-frame beta chains. Every distinct CDR3 protein forms one entry, paired with its most common genes and DNA. The V and J calls and clone size are TCRdb's, not the authors'. For this sample there are some 370,000 distinct CDR3 sequences; about 15% appear just once. 2.4% of the sample comes from the top ten.

Beyond this particular receptor, the publication reports: In cross-validation, the 13-signature model distinguished ophthalmopathy from stable hyperthyroidism with 87.88% sensitivity and approximately 81% specificity, while in the test set the corresponding values were roughly 80% and 75%. In validation, the model predicted ophthalmopathy progression with about 71% sensitivity and roughly 72% specificity; 12 predicted patients were CT-confirmed with GO in a median of approximately six months. Sample size was not predetermined statistically, and investigators were not blinded to group allocation. Most expanded thyroid clonotypes with frequency above 0.001 were also detected in blood, suggesting blood repertoires may reflect the thyroid immune response.

Comment on this clonotype: Its cognate antigen has yet to be identified. No clone much larger than this one lies a single base away; base qualities are absent.

The CDR3, cysteine through phenylalanine, is 14 amino acids long. Just CDR3 DNA is preserved here, 42 bases in frame from base 1. Via the germline V gene (reference sequence), CDR1 is DFQATT and CDR2 SNEGSKA. Between the V and J ends, shortened by 6 bases and 5 bases respectively, the junction contains 19 bases. The TCR originated in an adult woman with stable Graves' hyperthyroidism. The receptor chain draws on TRBV20-1 and TRBJ1-2, with TRBD1 tentatively as D gene (5 bases match). Sequencing was performed on peripheral blood. The CDR3 reads CSAGPRPDGYGYTF. The nucleotide sequence is TGCAGTGCGGGACCCCGCCCAGATGGGTATGGCTACACCTTC.